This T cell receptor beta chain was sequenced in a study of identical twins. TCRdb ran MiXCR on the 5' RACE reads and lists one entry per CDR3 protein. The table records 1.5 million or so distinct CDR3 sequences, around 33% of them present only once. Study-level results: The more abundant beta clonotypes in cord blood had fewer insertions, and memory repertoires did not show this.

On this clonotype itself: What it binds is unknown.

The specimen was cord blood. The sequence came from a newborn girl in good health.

The CDR3 DNA reads as TGTGCCAGCAGTTTCGGAGGGCTTCCGGGCCTTACCACCGGGGAGCTGTTTTTT. Its protein product is CASSFGGLPGLTTGELFF. V usage is TRBV28 and J usage is TRBJ2-2; possible D gene TRBD2, 6 bases. The length of the CDR3 is 18 residues. The germline V gene encodes CDR1 MDHEN and CDR2 SYDVKM. Between the trimmed V and J ends, which lost 3 bases and 4 bases, there was a span of 21 bases.